One sample yielded the 2 T cell receptor beta chains listed below, sequenced in a study of lymphopenia after photon versus proton radiotherapy. Sequenced by immunoSEQ multiplex PCR; TCRdb stores in-frame clones only, minus some. The data contain about 16,000 clones, roughly nine tenths of them seen just once; the ten biggest clones take up under 65%. Sequencing used peripheral blood, obtained from a patient treated with proton-based radiotherapy. The receptors derive from a woman aged 60 to 75 with cholangiocarcinoma. Some clones in this sample may be carry-over from other donors' samples.

The rearrangement joins TRBV19 to TRBJ1-2; 11 bases align to TRBD1. CDR3 length: 14 amino acids. The junction had 5 bases not matched to a gene; V was cut back by 4 bases and J by 7 bases. Germline CDR1 is LNHDA and CDR2 is SQIVND (reference sequence). The CDR3: CASSSGQGAGGYTF. Here the CDR3 DNA reads TGTGCCAGTAGTAGCGGACAGGGGGCTGGTGGCTACACCTTC.

This clone was found a few times. This chain joins TRBV13 and TRBJ1-3; weak D call: TRBD1 (6 bases). Trimming shortened V by 2 bases and J by 7 bases, and 12 bases separated the two germline ends. This CDR3 comprises 14 residues. Per germline, CDR1 PRHDT and CDR2 FYEKMQ (reference sequence). CDR3 bases: TGTGCCAGCAGCTTATACAGGGTCGAGAACACCATATATTTT. Its translation: CASSLYRVENTIYF.